The TCR beta chain described here comes from a study of shared clonotypes between healthy human individuals. As for the study in general: Per donor, CD8 memory used one plate, CD8 naive used two, CD4 memory used three and CD4 naive used three.

Broader study findings: Against clonotypes common to all four donors, non-shared ones had lower generation probabilities.

This CDR3 contains 14 residues. J lost 2 bases, V lost 7 bases, and 1 base had no gene match. Germline CDR1 is SGHVS and CDR2 is FQNEAQ. Everyone who donated was a Caucasian adult who lived in Nashville, Tennessee. Splitting of each subset's genomic DNA was done evenly across several immunoSEQ plates. The table came from immunoSEQ multiplex PCR; TCRdb's copy has only in-frame clones and leaves some out. Of roughly 1,500,000 clones listed, 95% to 99% are singletons. Remarks on this clone: The antigen is unknown.

The sequencing sample was made of naive CD4+ T cells sorted from blood. The subset is: CD45RA+ positively selected. The rearrangement uses TRBV7-8 and TRBJ2-6, with 8 positions matching TRBD1. The sequence was obtained from a man aged 25 to 45 in good health. CDR3 loop: CASTGGAGANVLTF. Written as DNA, the CDR3 is TGTGCCAGCACAGGGGGCGCTGGGGCCAACGTCCTGACTTTC. The variable domain in full, with the rest retrieved from reference TRBV7-8 and TRBJ2-6, is GAGVSQSPRYKVAKRGQDVALRCDPISGHVSLFWYQQALGQGPEFLTYFQNEAQLDKSGLPSDRFFAERPEGSVSTLKIQRTQQEDSAVYLCASTGGAGANVLTFGAGSRLTVL.